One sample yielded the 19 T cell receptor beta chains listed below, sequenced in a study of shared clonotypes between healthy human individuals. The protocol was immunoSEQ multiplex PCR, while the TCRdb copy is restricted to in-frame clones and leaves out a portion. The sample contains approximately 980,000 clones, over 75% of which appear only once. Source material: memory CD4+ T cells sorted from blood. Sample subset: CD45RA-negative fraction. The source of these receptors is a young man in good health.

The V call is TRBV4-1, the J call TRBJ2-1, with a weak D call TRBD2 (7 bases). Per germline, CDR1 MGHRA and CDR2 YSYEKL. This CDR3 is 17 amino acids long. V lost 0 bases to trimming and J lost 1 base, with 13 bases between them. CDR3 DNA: TGCGCCAGCAGCCAAGATCCTGCGGGGGCTTCCTACAATGAGCAGTTCTTC. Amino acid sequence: CASSQDPAGASYNEQFF.

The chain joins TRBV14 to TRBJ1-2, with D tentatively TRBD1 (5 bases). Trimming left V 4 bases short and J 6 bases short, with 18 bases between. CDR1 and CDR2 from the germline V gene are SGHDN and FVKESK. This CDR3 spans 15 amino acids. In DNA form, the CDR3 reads TGTGCCAGCAGCCGGGCCAGGGAGGAATCCCATGGCTACACCTTC. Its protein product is CASSRAREESHGYTF.

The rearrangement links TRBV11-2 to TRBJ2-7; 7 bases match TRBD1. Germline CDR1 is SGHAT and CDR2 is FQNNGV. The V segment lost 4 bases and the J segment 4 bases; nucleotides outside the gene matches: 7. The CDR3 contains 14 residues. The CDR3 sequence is CASSYRDSGYEQYF. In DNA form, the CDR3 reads TGTGCCAGCAGCTATCGGGACAGCGGTTACGAGCAGTACTTC.

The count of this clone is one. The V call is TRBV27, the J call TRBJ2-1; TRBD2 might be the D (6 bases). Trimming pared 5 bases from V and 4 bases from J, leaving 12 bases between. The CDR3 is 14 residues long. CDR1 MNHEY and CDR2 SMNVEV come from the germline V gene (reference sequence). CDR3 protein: CASSTSSLYNEQFF. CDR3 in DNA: TGTGCCAGCAGTACTAGCTCTCTATACAATGAGCAGTTCTTC.

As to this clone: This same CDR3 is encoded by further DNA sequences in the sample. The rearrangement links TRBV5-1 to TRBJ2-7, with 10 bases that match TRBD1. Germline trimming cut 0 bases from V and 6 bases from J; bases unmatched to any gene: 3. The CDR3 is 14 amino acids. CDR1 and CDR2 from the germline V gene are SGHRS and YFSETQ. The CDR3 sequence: CASSLGQGAFEQYF. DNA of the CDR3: TGCGCCAGCAGCTTGGGACAGGGGGCGTTCGAGCAGTACTTC.

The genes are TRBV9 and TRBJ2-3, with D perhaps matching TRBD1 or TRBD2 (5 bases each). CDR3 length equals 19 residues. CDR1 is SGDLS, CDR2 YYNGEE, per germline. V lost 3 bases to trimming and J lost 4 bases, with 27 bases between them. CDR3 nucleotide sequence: TGTGCCAGCAGCGCCACCTTGGGGCGCTACTCGAGGGGCGCAGATACGCAGTATTTT. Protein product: CASSATLGRYSRGADTQYF.

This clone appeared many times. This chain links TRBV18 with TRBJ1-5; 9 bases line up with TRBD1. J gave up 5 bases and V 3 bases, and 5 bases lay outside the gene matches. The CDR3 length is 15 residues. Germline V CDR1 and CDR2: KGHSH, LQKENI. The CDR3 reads CASSPRQGGDQPQHF. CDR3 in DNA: TGTGCCAGCTCACCGCGACAGGGGGGCGATCAGCCCCAGCATTTT.

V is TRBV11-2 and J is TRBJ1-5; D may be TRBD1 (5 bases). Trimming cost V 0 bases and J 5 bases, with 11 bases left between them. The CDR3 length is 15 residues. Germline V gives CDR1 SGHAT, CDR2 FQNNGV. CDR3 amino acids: CASSLDIQAHQPQHF. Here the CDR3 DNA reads TGTGCCAGCAGCTTAGATATACAGGCCCATCAGCCCCAGCATTTT.

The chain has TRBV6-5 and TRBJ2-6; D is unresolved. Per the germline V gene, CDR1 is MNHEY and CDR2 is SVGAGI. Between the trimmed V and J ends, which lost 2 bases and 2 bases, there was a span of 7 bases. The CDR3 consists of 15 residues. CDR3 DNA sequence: TGTGCCAGCAGTTACAACGGGCCTGGGGCCAACGTCCTGACTTTC. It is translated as CASSYNGPGANVLTF.

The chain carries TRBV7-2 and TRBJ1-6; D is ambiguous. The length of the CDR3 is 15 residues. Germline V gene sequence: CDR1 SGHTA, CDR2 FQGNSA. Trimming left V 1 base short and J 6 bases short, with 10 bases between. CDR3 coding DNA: TGTGCCAGCAGCTTAGGTGGTCCAGCTAATTCACCCCTCCACTTT. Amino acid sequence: CASSLGGPANSPLHF.

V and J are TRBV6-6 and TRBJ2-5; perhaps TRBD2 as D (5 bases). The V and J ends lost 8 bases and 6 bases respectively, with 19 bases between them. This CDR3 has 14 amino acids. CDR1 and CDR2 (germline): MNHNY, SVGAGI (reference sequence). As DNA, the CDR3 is TGTGCCAGCTCGGCCTTAGTCCTCGGGAAGACCCAGTACTTC. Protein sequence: CASSALVLGKTQYF.

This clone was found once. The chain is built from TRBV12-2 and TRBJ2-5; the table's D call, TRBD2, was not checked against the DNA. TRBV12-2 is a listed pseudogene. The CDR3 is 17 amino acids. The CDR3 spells CASRRPPSGGIKETQYF. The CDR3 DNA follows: TGTGCAAGTCGCCGACCCCCTAGCGGGGGGATAAAAGAGACCCAGTACTTC.

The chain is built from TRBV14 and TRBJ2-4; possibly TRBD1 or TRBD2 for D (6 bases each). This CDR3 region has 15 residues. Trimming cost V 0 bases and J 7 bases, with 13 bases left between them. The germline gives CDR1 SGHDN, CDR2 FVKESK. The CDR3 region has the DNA TGTGCCAGCAGCCAAGATGGGCAGGGGAGGAACATTCAGTACTTC. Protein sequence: CASSQDGQGRNIQYF.

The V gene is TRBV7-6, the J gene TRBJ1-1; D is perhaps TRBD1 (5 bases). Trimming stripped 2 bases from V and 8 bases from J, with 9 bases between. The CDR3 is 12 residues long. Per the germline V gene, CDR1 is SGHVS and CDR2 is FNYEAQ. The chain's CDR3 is CASSLMNREAFF. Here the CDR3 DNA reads TGTGCCAGCAGCTTAATGAACAGGGAAGCTTTCTTT.

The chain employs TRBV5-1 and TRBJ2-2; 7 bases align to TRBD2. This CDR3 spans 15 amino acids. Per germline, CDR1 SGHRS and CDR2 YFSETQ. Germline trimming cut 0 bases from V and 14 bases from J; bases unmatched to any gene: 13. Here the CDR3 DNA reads TGCGCCAGCAGCTTGGCCCAGAACTCCCGGGGGGTCCTGTTTTTT. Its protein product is CASSLAQNSRGVLFF. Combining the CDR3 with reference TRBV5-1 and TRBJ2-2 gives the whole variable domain KAGVTQTPRYLIKTRGQQVTLSCSPISGHRSVSWYQQTPGQGLQFLFEYFSETQRNKGNFPGRFSGRQFSNSRSEMNVSTLELGDSALYLCASSLAQNSRGVLFFGEGSRLTVL.

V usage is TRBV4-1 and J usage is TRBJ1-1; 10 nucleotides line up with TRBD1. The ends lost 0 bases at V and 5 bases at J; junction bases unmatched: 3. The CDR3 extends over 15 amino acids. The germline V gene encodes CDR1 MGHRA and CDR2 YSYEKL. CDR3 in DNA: TGCGCCAGCAGCCAAGAAGGACAGGGGGTTACTGAAGCTTTCTTT. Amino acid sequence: CASSQEGQGVTEAFF.

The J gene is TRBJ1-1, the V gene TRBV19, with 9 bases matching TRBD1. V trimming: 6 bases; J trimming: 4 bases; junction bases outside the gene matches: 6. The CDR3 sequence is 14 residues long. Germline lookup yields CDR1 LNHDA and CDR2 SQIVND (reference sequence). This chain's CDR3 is CASSPTGGGTEAFF. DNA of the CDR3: TGTGCCAGTAGCCCCACAGGGGGCGGCACTGAAGCTTTCTTT.

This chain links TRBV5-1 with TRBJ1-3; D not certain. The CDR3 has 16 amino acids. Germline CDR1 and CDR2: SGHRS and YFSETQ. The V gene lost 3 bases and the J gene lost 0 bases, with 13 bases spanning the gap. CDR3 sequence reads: CASSSRPGYSGNTIYF. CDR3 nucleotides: TGCGCCAGCAGCTCCCGCCCGGGGTACTCTGGAAACACCATATATTTT.

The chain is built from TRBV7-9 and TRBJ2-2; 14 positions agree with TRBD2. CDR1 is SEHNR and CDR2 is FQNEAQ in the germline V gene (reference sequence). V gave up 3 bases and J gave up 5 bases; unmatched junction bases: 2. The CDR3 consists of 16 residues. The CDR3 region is CASSLRLAGGTGELFF. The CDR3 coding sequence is TGTGCCAGCAGCTTGAGACTAGCGGGAGGGACCGGGGAGCTGTTTTTT.